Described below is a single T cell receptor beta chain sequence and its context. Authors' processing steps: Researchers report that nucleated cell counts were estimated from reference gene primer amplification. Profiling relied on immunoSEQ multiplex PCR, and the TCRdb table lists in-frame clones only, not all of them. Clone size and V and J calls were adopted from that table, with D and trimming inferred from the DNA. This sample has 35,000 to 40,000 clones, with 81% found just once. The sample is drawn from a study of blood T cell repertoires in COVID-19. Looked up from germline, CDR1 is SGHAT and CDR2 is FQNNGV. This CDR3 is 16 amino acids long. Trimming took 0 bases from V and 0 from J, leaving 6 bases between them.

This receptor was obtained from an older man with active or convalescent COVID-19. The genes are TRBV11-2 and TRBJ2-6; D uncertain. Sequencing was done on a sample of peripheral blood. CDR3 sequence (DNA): TGTGCCAGCAGCTTAGACCGTAGCTCTGGGGCCAACGTCCTGACTTTC. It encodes CASSLDRSSGANVLTF. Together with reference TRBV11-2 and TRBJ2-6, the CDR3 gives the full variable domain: EAGVAQSPRYKIIEKRQSVAFWCNPISGHATLYWYQQILGQGPKLLIQFQNNGVVDDSQLPKDRFSAERLKGVDSTLKIQPAKLEDSAVYLCASSLDRSSGANVLTFGAGSRLTVL.